This T cell receptor beta chain was documented in a study of T cell responses to AZD1222 COVID-19 vaccine. For the study at large: Researchers grouped second doses given at about 4 or about 12 weeks into one pool. Points from the study as a whole: Spike-specific TCRs gained breadth and depth after people received two AZD1222 doses. The CD4 TCRs associated with vaccination extended across spike and predominated at 160-218 and 743-854. Targets within unmutated variant regions were reportedly found for nearly half of spike-specific TCRs.

Germline-derived CDR1 and CDR2 are SGDLS and YYNGEE. The CDR3 extends over 14 amino acids. V was clipped by 4 bases and J by 3 bases, with 14 bases between them. Sequenced by immunoSEQ multiplex PCR; TCRdb stores in-frame clones only, minus some. The sample holds 95,000 to 150,000 clones, roughly 92% seen once. Note on this clone: Its cognate antigen is unknown.

The sequences come from peripheral blood, collected on day 0 of AZD1222 vaccination. The origin of this receptor is an adult in good health. The V gene is TRBV9, the J gene TRBJ2-7, with D hard to call. The CDR3 is CASSPVLESYEQYF. The CDR3 DNA sequence: TGTGCCAGCAGCCCGGTCCTAGAAAGCTACGAGCAGTACTTC.